Listed here are 25 T cell receptor beta chains from one sample, sequenced in a study of blood T cell repertoires in COVID-19. Method: immunoSEQ multiplex PCR; TCRdb's copy keeps in-frame clones and lacks some. The profile shows about 320,000 clones, around nine tenths of them singletons. Sequencing input: PBMCs or T cells enriched from blood (not recorded which). The receptors derive from a man in his 60s who had recovered from COVID-19.

J is TRBJ2-2 and V is TRBV7-3, with TRBD2 identical over 13 bases. The CDR3 runs to 20 residues. V dropped 5 bases and J dropped 0; count of bases not matched to a gene: 12. Germline CDR1 SGHTA, CDR2 FQGTGA. The CDR3 nucleotides read TGTGCCAGCAGCCCCCGGATGGCCGGGACTAGCGGGACGAACACCGGGGAGCTGTTTTTT. This encodes CASSPRMAGTSGTNTGELFF.

The chain links TRBV30 to TRBJ1-1; 12 nucleotides line up with TRBD1. V gave up 3 bases and J gave up 5 bases; unmatched junction bases: 10. This CDR3 region has 16 residues. The germline gives CDR1 GTSNPN, CDR2 SVGIG (reference sequence). The CDR3, as DNA: TGTGCCTGGAGGGGACAGGGGGCTCGCTCCTTAACTGAAGCTTTCTTT. Translated, it gives CAWRGQGARSLTEAFF.

The chain joins TRBV6-5 to TRBJ2-2; D is possibly TRBD2 (5 bases). With 6 bases removed from V and 4 bases from J, the gap between germline ends came to 6 bases. Germline CDR1 reads MNHEY; CDR2 reads SVGAGI. The CDR3 loop spans 12 amino acids. The CDR3 sequence: CASRRVTGELFF. The CDR3 DNA reads as TGTGCCAGCAGGAGGGTCACCGGGGAGCTGTTTTTT.

The chain has TRBV6-1 and TRBJ2-3; TRBD2 matches at 7 bases. Trimming took 2 bases from V and 3 from J; bases not matched to a gene: 11. The CDR3 sequence is 17 residues long. Per germline, CDR1 MNHNS and CDR2 SASEGT. Here the CDR3 DNA reads TGTGCCAGCAGTGAAAGGATCGGGGGTAGCGGGACAGATACGCAGTATTTT. As protein: CASSERIGGSGTDTQYF.

The chain combines TRBV24-1 with TRBJ2-1; 10 bases agree with TRBD1. Germline-derived CDR1 and CDR2 are KGHDR and SFDVKD. V lost 0 bases and J lost 2; bases outside the gene matches: 3. There are 17 residues in the CDR3. In DNA form, the CDR3 reads TGTGCCACCAGTGATTTGCCAGGACAGGGGGCCTACAATGAGCAGTTCTTC. Protein sequence: CATSDLPGQGAYNEQFF.

J is TRBJ2-1 and V is TRBV5-1; 11 bases align to TRBD1. The germline CDR1 and CDR2 sequences are SGHRS and YFSETQ. Trimming removed 0 bases from V and 8 bases from J; junction bases left unmatched: 7. There are 16 residues in the CDR3. The DNA for the CDR3 is TGCGCCAGCAGCTTGGCGGGACAGGGGGTCAAGCATGAGCAGTTCTTC. It is translated as CASSLAGQGVKHEQFF.

The rearrangement uses TRBV5-6 and TRBJ2-7, with 13 bases aligning to TRBD2. CDR3 length: 15 amino acids. Germline lookup yields CDR1 SGHDT and CDR2 YYEEEE. The ends lost 4 bases at V and 3 bases at J; junction bases unmatched: 4. CDR3 DNA sequence: TGTGCCAGCAGCGGGACTAGCGGGGACTACTACGAGCAGTACTTC. Protein product: CASSGTSGDYYEQYF. Full variable domain (rest looked up from reference TRBV5-6 and TRBJ2-7): DAGVTQSPTHLIKTRGQQVTLRCSPKSGHDTVSWYQQALGQGPQFIFQYYEEEERQRGNFPDRFSGHQFPNYSSELNVNALLLGDSALYLCASSGTSGDYYEQYFGPGTRLTVT.

The V call is TRBV18, the J call TRBJ1-2, with D perhaps matching TRBD1 (5 bases). The ends were cut back, 3 bases at V and 8 bases at J, with 13 bases in the middle. The CDR3 totals 13 residues. Germline loops: CDR1 KGHSH, CDR2 LQKENI. DNA for the CDR3: TGTGCCAGCTCACCGGGACTGACTAGCGGCTACACCTTC. Encoded protein: CASSPGLTSGYTF.

V gene TRBV3-1 (or the pseudogene TRBV3-2) combines with J gene TRBJ2-3; TRBD1 aligns across 8 bases. The CDR3 sequence is 17 residues long. V was clipped by 1 base and J by 4 bases; unmatched bases: 10. Germline CDR1 reads LGHDT; CDR2 reads YNNKEL (reference sequence). The CDR3 spells CASSQVGVTGAADTQYF. The CDR3 DNA is TGTGCCAGCAGCCAAGTCGGGGTGACAGGGGCGGCAGATACGCAGTATTTT.

V is TRBV27 and J is TRBJ2-2; possibly TRBD1 for D (6 bases). Trimming removed 3 bases from V and 4 bases from J, with 12 bases in between. This CDR3 has 15 residues. Germline V gives CDR1 MNHEY, CDR2 SMNVEV (reference sequence). CDR3 nucleotides: TGTGCCAGCAGTTTCCAGGGGTCGAGCACCGGGGAGCTGTTTTTT. Its protein product is CASSFQGSSTGELFF.

There are a few counts of this clone. The chain couples TRBV9 to TRBJ1-1, with 9 nucleotides matching TRBD1. Trimming at V came to 2 bases and at J to 7 bases, leaving 9 bases not matched to a gene. Germline V lookup: CDR1 SGDLS, CDR2 YYNGEE. The CDR3 is 15 amino acids. The CDR3 DNA reads TGTGCCAGCAGCGTTAAATCACAGGGGGCTCTTGAAGCTTTCTTT. This codes for CASSVKSQGALEAFF. Full variable domain (rest looked up from reference TRBV9 and TRBJ1-1): DSGVTQTPKHLITATGQRVTLRCSPRSGDLSVYWYQQSLDQGLQFLIQYYNGEERAKGNILERFSAQQFPDLHSELNLSSLELGDSALYFCASSVKSQGALEAFFGQGTRLTVV.

The chain employs TRBV4-1 and TRBJ2-3, with a tentative D call TRBD1 (6 bases). Germline CDR1 is MGHRA and CDR2 is YSYEKL. The CDR3 is 16 residues long. V lost 1 base, J lost 1 base, and 12 bases lay in between. The DNA of the CDR3 is TGCGCCAGCAGCCAAGCCCAAAACAGGGGCACAGATACGCAGTATTTT. Translating it yields CASSQAQNRGTDTQYF.

CDR3 protein: CASSLPRDIPGELFF. For the CDR3, the DNA is TGCGCCAGCAGCTTGCCCAGGGACATCCCCGGGGAGCTGTTTTTT. V is TRBV5-1 and J is TRBJ2-2, with TRBD1 as a possible D gene (6 bases). Per the germline V gene, CDR1 is SGHRS and CDR2 is YFSETQ. The CDR3 sequence is 15 residues long. The V end lost 1 base, the J end lost 6 bases, and 13 bases lay between the germline ends.

This chain links TRBV29-1 with TRBJ2-1; D remains ambiguous. Germline lookup yields CDR1 SQVTM and CDR2 ANQGSEA. V lost 1 base and J lost 0, with 10 bases in between. The CDR3 runs to 15 residues. The CDR3 loop is CSVEGRFGSYNEQFF. In DNA, the CDR3 is TGCAGCGTTGAAGGGCGGTTTGGCTCCTACAATGAGCAGTTCTTC.

V and J are TRBV5-1 and TRBJ1-5; 7 nucleotides match TRBD1. V lost 5 bases to trimming and J lost 7 bases; unmatched junction nucleotides: 12. The CDR3 contains 15 residues. Looked up from germline, CDR1 is SGHRS and CDR2 is YFSETQ. CDR3 DNA sequence: TGCGCCAGCAGGATTGGATCAGGGGACAGCCAGCCCCAGCATTTT. This sequence encodes CASRIGSGDSQPQHF.

The rearrangement uses TRBV11-2 and TRBJ2-1; tentatively, D is TRBD2 (6 bases). Trimming shortened V by 5 bases and J by 7 bases, and 18 bases separated the two germline ends. Germline-derived CDR1 and CDR2 are SGHAT and FQNNGV. The CDR3 runs to 15 residues. DNA for the CDR3: TGTGCCAGCAGCCACCGACTAGTAGTTGGTAATGAGCAGTTCTTC. Amino acids: CASSHRLVVGNEQFF.

This rearrangement joins TRBV4-1 to TRBJ2-7; maybe TRBD1 (6 bases). The CDR3 consists of 13 residues. V gave up 4 bases and J gave up 1 base, with 8 bases separating them. Germline loops: CDR1 MGHRA, CDR2 YSYEKL. DNA of the CDR3: TGCGCCAGCAGCCCGGGACAATCCTACGAGCAGTACTTC. Amino acids: CASSPGQSYEQYF.

The V gene is TRBV2, the J gene TRBJ2-5; no clear D. V was pared by 3 bases and J by 4 bases, with 9 bases between. The CDR3 runs to 13 residues. Germline V gene data show CDR1 as SNHLY and CDR2 as FYNNEI. CDR3 in amino acids: CASSDAGLETQYF. The CDR3 DNA reads TGTGCCAGCAGTGACGCAGGCCTAGAGACCCAGTACTTC.

This chain uses TRBV5-8 with TRBJ1-5; TRBD1 aligns across 8 bases. The J segment lost 0 bases and the V segment lost 4 bases, leaving 3 bases of the junction unmatched. The CDR3 consists of 15 residues. CDR1 is SGHTS and CDR2 is YDEGEE in the germline V gene. The DNA for the CDR3 is TGTGCCAGCAGCCTGACAGGGGATAGCAATCAGCCCCAGCATTTT. This gives the protein CASSLTGDSNQPQHF.

The chain is built from TRBV7-9 and TRBJ1-4; D remains ambiguous. There are 12 residues in the CDR3. The germline CDR1 and CDR2 sequences are SEHNR and FQNEAQ (reference sequence). V lost 3 bases, J lost 12 bases, and 11 bases lay in between. CDR3 loop: CASSFPNLELFF. The CDR3 nucleotides are TGTGCCAGCAGCTTCCCGAATCTAGAACTGTTTTTT.

Of note for this clone: The same CDR3 is also encoded by other DNA sequences in this sample. CDR3 protein: CASSLTGVTEAFF. The DNA for the CDR3 is TGCGCCAGCAGCTTAACAGGGGTTACTGAAGCTTTCTTT. The chain links TRBV5-1 to TRBJ1-1; 7 bases fit TRBD1. With V trimmed by 2 bases and J by 5 bases, 3 bases remained unmatched. Germline V CDR1 and CDR2: SGHRS, YFSETQ. This CDR3 is built from 13 residues. Variable domain in full (rest from reference TRBV5-1 and TRBJ1-1): KAGVTQTPRYLIKTRGQQVTLSCSPISGHRSVSWYQQTPGQGLQFLFEYFSETQRNKGNFPGRFSGRQFSNSRSEMNVSTLELGDSALYLCASSLTGVTEAFFGQGTRLTVV.

The CDR3 here is CASSPTSGGQGTQYF. The DNA for the CDR3 is TGTGCCAGCAGCCCGACTAGCGGGGGGCAGGGGACCCAGTACTTC. The chain carries TRBV7-2 and TRBJ2-5, with TRBD2 matching 13 bases. The CDR3 spans 15 residues. With V trimmed by 5 bases and J by 7 bases, 7 bases remained unmatched. Germline-derived CDR1 and CDR2 are SGHTA and FQGNSA.

Comment on this clone: Other DNA sequences in the same sample also yield this CDR3. V and J are TRBV2 and TRBJ1-2; D call uncertain. V was pared by 0 bases and J by 8 bases, with 7 bases between. Germline V gene sequence: CDR1 SNHLY, CDR2 FYNNEI. CDR3 size: 12 residues. This CDR3 reads CASSEAPGGYTF. The CDR3 region has the DNA TGTGCCAGCAGTGAAGCGCCAGGCGGCTACACCTTC.

The genes are TRBV27 and TRBJ1-2; TRBD1 is a possible D gene (6 bases). This CDR3 has 16 residues. Per the germline V gene, CDR1 is MNHEY and CDR2 is SMNVEV (reference sequence). The germline V and J ends were trimmed by 0 bases and 8 bases, with 19 bases remaining between them. The chain's CDR3 is CASSLSARGGKEGYTF. The CDR3 region has the DNA TGTGCCAGCAGTTTATCGGCACGGGGGGGCAAGGAGGGCTACACCTTC.

The count of this clone is one. V and J are TRBV7-9 and TRBJ2-7; no clear D. Germline V CDR1 and CDR2: SEHNR, FQNEAQ (reference sequence). The CDR3 runs 14 residues. V dropped 1 base and J dropped 0 bases, with 7 bases sitting between them. The CDR3 protein is CASSLVISSYEQYF. CDR3 sequence (DNA): TGTGCCAGCAGCTTAGTGATCAGCTCCTACGAGCAGTACTTC.